The clone carrying this TCR beta chain has only a few counts. This entry belongs to a study of T cells after yellow fever vaccination. TCRdb processed the 5' RACE reads anew with MiXCR; each CDR3 protein has one entry. Altogether more than 35,000 distinct CDR3 sequences are present, about 6.8% being singletons, with the ten largest covering roughly 15%. This receptor was identified in a man aged 25-45 years who received the YFV17D yellow fever vaccine. This material consisted of CD8+ T cells not binding an NS4B(214-222) dextramer, sorted from PBMCs, taken 45 days after the yellow fever booster vaccination.

In DNA form, the CDR3 reads TGTGCCAGCAGCTTGCTGCGGGACGGTGCAAACGATGAGCAGTTCTTC. Translated, it gives CASSLLRDGANDEQFF. This chain links TRBV5-5 with TRBJ2-1, with D perhaps TRBD2 (6 bases). CDR3 length: 16 residues. V was trimmed by 1 base and J by 8 bases, leaving 19 bases between them. Per germline, CDR1 SGHKS and CDR2 YYEKEE (reference sequence).